This T cell receptor (beta chain) was documented in a study of neurological immune-mediated disorders. In the study overall: There were 34 multiple sclerosis patients; about 31 were relapsing-remitting and 3 were secondary progressive. Study-wide points: When the repertoires were sorted by phylogenetic grouping, those of 18 of 34 multiple sclerosis patients ended up in one related-CDR3 cluster, a possible signature.

Many counts were recorded for this clonotype. The antigen is undetermined. Trimming at V came to 0 bases and at J to 5 bases, leaving 1 base not matched to a gene. Germline CDR1 and CDR2: DFQATT and SNEGSKA (reference sequence). The CDR3 is 13 residues long. MiXCR was run by TCRdb on the 5' RACE reads, yielding one entry per CDR3 protein. This sample yields roughly 25,000 distinct CDR3 sequences, of which approximately 2.7% are seen a single time; 2% to 2.5% belongs to the top ten. The sequence was obtained from a woman between 45 and 65 years old with multiple sclerosis. The chain recombines TRBV20-1 with TRBJ2-3; TRBD2 matches 8 bases. Input material: PBMCs. The DNA for the CDR3 is TGCAGTGCTAGAGAGCTAGCGGGAGATACGCAGTATTTT. The encoded protein is CSARELAGDTQYF.